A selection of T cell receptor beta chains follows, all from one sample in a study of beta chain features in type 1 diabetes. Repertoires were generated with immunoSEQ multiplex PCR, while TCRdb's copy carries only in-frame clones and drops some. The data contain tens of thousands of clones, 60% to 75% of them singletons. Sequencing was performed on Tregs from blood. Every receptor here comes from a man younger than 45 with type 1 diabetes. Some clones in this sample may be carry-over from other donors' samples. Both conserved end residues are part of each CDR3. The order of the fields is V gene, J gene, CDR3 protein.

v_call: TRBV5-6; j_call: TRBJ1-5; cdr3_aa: CASSLGAGDQPQHF
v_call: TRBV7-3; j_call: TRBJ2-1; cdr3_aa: CASSSDRGGEQFF
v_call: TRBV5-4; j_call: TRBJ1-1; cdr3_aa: CASSLDRGQNTEAFF
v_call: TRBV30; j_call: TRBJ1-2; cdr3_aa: CAWKVQGNYGYTF
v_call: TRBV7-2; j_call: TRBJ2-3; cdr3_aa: CASSLENGSTQYF
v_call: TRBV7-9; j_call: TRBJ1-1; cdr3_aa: CASSQPRNTEAFF
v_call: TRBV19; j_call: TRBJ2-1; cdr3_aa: CASSIRGDTSSHMKYNEQFF
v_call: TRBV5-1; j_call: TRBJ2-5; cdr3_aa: CASSSLAGAGQETQYF
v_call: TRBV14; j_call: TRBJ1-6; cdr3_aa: CASSRTGSSYNSPLHF
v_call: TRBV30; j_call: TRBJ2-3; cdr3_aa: CAWRSDTQYF
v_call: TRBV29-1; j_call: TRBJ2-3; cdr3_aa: CSVEVWGQGFDTQYF
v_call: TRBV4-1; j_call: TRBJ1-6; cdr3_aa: CASSQRRVLDQGNSPLHF
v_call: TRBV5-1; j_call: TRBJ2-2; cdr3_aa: CASSLGAANTGELFF
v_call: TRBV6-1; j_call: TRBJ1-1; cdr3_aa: CASSEASRGEAFF